The present T cell receptor (beta chain) was sequenced within a study of CD8+ T cells in alopecia areata. Germline V lookup: CDR1 SEHNR, CDR2 FQNEAQ (reference sequence). J was trimmed by 0 bases and V by 5 bases; bases with no gene match: 7. CDR3 length: 15 amino acids. Concerning this clone: The antigen remains undetermined.

Whole-study results and caveats: Lesional scalp exceeded normal scalp in clonality, especially in alopecia totalis/universalis.

Extraction and reverse transcription of RNA yielded cDNA as the sequencing template. This table comes from immunoSEQ multiplex PCR, and its TCRdb copy is limited to in-frame clones, with some not included. Seen here are roughly 150,000 clones, about 90% observed once, and the top ten hold around 15%. Sample: CD8+ T cells sorted from blood, taken at week 0. The chain links TRBV7-9 to TRBJ2-7, with 7 bases fitting TRBD1. This clonotype was obtained from a human donor with alopecia areata. CDR3 nucleotides: TGTGCCAGCAGCCCCCGGACAGGCCGCTCCTACGAGCAGTACTTC. It specifies CASSPRTGRSYEQYF.